What follows are 13 T cell receptor beta chains derived from one specimen sequenced in a study of T cell responses to AZD1222 COVID-19 vaccine. Clones were read by immunoSEQ multiplex PCR, and TCRdb kept only the in-frame ones, dropping some. The profile shows 85,000 to 100,000 clones, roughly 89% of them singletons. Sequencing used peripheral blood, obtained on day 0 of AZD1222 vaccination. These receptors all stem from an adult in good health.

About this clone itself: The junction shows a germline mismatch at one end, possibly a read error. The chain uses TRBV10-3 and TRBJ2-7; D uncertain. In germline, CDR1 is ENHRY, CDR2 SYGVKD. The CDR3 loop spans 10 amino acids. The DNA of the CDR3 is TGTGCCATCATTATCGAGGCCCGGGACTTC. It translates to CAIIIEARDF.

This chain links TRBV7-2 with TRBJ2-5, with TRBD2 matching 10 bases. CDR3 length: 15 amino acids. The V gene end was trimmed by 1 base and the J gene end by 5 bases; junction bases not matched to a gene: 4. Germline V lookup: CDR1 SGHTA, CDR2 FQGNSA. The CDR3 sequence is CASSLGAGGRETQYF. In DNA, the CDR3 is TGTGCCAGCAGCTTAGGAGCGGGGGGGCGTGAGACCCAGTACTTC. Filled out from reference TRBV7-2 and TRBJ2-5, the complete variable domain reads GAGVSQSPSNKVTEKGKDVELRCDPISGHTALYWYRQSLGQGLEFLIYFQGNSAPDKSGLPSDRFSAERTGGSVSTLTIQRTQQEDSAVYLCASSLGAGGRETQYFGPGTRLLVL.

The chain uses TRBV19 and TRBJ2-1; D is ambiguous. The V and J ends lost 3 bases and 5 bases respectively, with 8 bases between them. The length of the CDR3 is 13 residues. Germline V gene sequence: CDR1 LNHDA, CDR2 SQIVND (reference sequence). For the CDR3, the DNA is TGTGCCAGTAGTATTAACCTGGACAATGAGCAGTTCTTC. Its protein is CASSINLDNEQFF.

V and J are TRBV7-6 and TRBJ1-6; the D gene is possibly TRBD1 (5 bases). CDR3 length: 17 amino acids. Trimming took 1 base from V and 0 from J, leaving 10 bases between them. Per the germline V gene, CDR1 is SGHVS and CDR2 is FNYEAQ. CDR3 nucleotides: TGTGCCAGCAGCTTAGAGGTGGGGGGCTCCTATAATTCACCCCTCCACTTT. Its translation: CASSLEVGGSYNSPLHF. The variable domain in full, with the rest retrieved from reference TRBV7-6 and TRBJ1-6, is GAGVSQSPRYKVTKRGQDVALRCDPISGHVSLYWYRQALGQGPEFLTYFNYEAQQDKSGLPNDRFSAERPEGSISTLTIQRTEQRDSAMYRCASSLEVGGSYNSPLHFGNGTRLTVT.

The chain links TRBV5-6 to TRBJ1-2; TRBD1 matches 8 bases. The ends lost 4 bases at V and 5 bases at J; junction bases unmatched: 7. Germline CDR1 SGHDT, CDR2 YYEEEE. This CDR3 spans 14 amino acids. For the CDR3, the DNA is TGTGCCAGCAGCGGATCGACAGGGGAGTATGGCTACACCTTC. Amino acid sequence: CASSGSTGEYGYTF.

The chain recombines TRBV18 with TRBJ1-5, with D tentatively TRBD1 (5 bases). This CDR3 has 14 amino acids. Trimming shortened V by 4 bases and J by 6 bases, and 13 bases separated the two germline ends. Germline V gives CDR1 KGHSH, CDR2 LQKENI. DNA of the CDR3: TGTGCCAGCTCACAATCGGGGGAAGGTCAGCCCCAGCATTTT. Translated: CASSQSGEGQPQHF.

The CDR3 DNA reads TGTGCCAGCAGCGCCGGGGGGCAGGGACTACAAGAGACCCAGTACTTC. It is translated as CASSAGGQGLQETQYF. The rearrangement joins TRBV9 to TRBJ2-5; D possibly corresponds to TRBD2 (7 bases). V was shortened by 3 bases and J by 2 bases, with 17 bases between the two germline ends. The CDR3 is 16 amino acids. In germline, CDR1 is SGDLS, CDR2 YYNGEE.

The chain combines TRBV5-4 with TRBJ1-2; D remains unclear. The CDR3 runs to 14 residues. Deletions cut 3 bases from V and 3 bases from J, with 12 bases between. Germline CDR1 is SGHNT and CDR2 is YYREEE (reference sequence). DNA for the CDR3: TGTGCCAGCAGCTCGAACCGGGTGTACTATGGCTACACCTTC. This encodes CASSSNRVYYGYTF.

The CDR3 sequence is CASRDLAGGREQYF. DNA for the CDR3: TGTGCCAGCAGGGACCTAGCGGGGGGGCGCGAGCAGTACTTC. The rearrangement links TRBV27 to TRBJ2-7, with TRBD2 matching over 12 bases. From germline, CDR1 is MNHEY and CDR2 SMNVEV (reference sequence). The CDR3 extends over 14 amino acids. Germline trimming cut 6 bases from V and 6 bases from J; bases unmatched to any gene: 6.

The CDR3 loop is CASSFTRGWGNQPQHF. The CDR3 coding sequence is TGTGCCAGCAGCTTCACGAGGGGCTGGGGCAATCAGCCCCAGCATTTT. This chain uses TRBV5-6 with TRBJ1-5; a possible D gene is TRBD1 (5 bases). V lost 2 bases and J lost 2, with 14 bases in between. Germline values: CDR1 SGHDT, CDR2 YYEEEE. There are 16 residues in the CDR3.

The V gene is TRBV11-3, the J gene TRBJ2-7; tentatively, D is TRBD1 (6 bases). This CDR3 has 15 amino acids. The V gene lost 5 bases and the J gene lost 5 bases, with 19 bases spanning the gap. Germline V CDR1 and CDR2: SGHNT, YENEEA. CDR3 DNA sequence: TGTGCCAGCAGCCGTTCCCCAAACAGGGCCCACGAGCAGTACTTC. It is translated as CASSRSPNRAHEQYF.

This clone turned up a few times. The V gene is TRBV4-1, the J gene TRBJ2-7, with D unresolved. With 8 bases removed from V and 0 bases from J, the gap between germline ends came to 14 bases. The CDR3 extends over 14 amino acids. Germline CDR1 reads MGHRA; CDR2 reads YSYEKL. Written as DNA, the CDR3 is TGCGCCAGCGGTTACCATAGGTCCTCCTACGAGCAGTACTTC. Translating it yields CASGYHRSSYEQYF.

The chain couples TRBV5-6 to TRBJ1-6, with D tentatively TRBD1 (5 bases). The V and J ends lost 0 bases and 10 bases respectively, with 11 bases between them. The CDR3 is 14 amino acids. Germline loops: CDR1 SGHDT, CDR2 YYEEEE. The CDR3 coding sequence is TGTGCCAGCAGCTTGGCGGGGACCTCCTCACCCCTCCACTTT. Its protein product is CASSLAGTSSPLHF.